The T cell receptor beta chain described here comes from a study of CD8+CD57+ T cells in acquired aplastic anemia. Across the whole study: Average DNA yield from sorted CD4+ and CD8+ cells was approximately 3 ug.

Looked up from germline, CDR1 is SGHNT and CDR2 is YENEEA. Trimming took 0 bases from V and 4 from J, leaving 12 bases between them. This CDR3 has 15 amino acids. Study-wide results and caveats: Patient and control CD8+ Simpson's diversity was not significantly different. A set of approximately 30 CD8+ CDR3 sequences was shared between patients and controls, and these sequences appeared highly expressed in patients.

Notes on this clonotype: Its antigen is unknown.

Investigators profiled TCR beta VDJ and CDR3 from genomic DNA template. TCRdb processed the reads anew with MiXCR; each CDR3 protein has one entry. The sample holds 200,000 or so distinct CDR3 sequences, over 60% seen once. The clonotype comes from a human donor with severe aplastic anemia or a healthy control (not recorded which). The sample consisted of sorted CD4+, CD8+, or CD8+CD57+ T cells (not recorded which) from PBMCs. The chain couples TRBV11-3 to TRBJ1-2; D is unresolved. DNA of the CDR3: TGTGCCAGCAGCTTAGATAGTAGGCAGGCCTATGGCTACACCTTC. As protein: CASSLDSRQAYGYTF.